This T cell receptor beta chain originates from a study of blood T cell repertoires in COVID-19. Study-level information: Whether acute or convalescent, the COVID-19 samples came from the United States, Italy and Spain. The analysed material was cDNA or gDNA that came from T cells, B-cell-depleted T cells, or PBMCs.

This CDR3 is 16 amino acids long. Deletions cut 4 bases from V and 2 bases from J, with 15 bases between. Germline lookup yields CDR1 KGHSH and CDR2 LQKENI. As handled by the study authors: Reference gene primer amplification gave nucleated cell count estimates. Sequenced by immunoSEQ multiplex PCR; TCRdb stores in-frame clones only, minus some. Clone size and V and J calls were adopted from that table, with D and trimming inferred from the DNA. The table records approximately 260,000 clones, approximately 87% of them present only once. This sequence joins TRBV18 and TRBJ1-3; no clear D gene. Sequencing was performed on peripheral blood. The sequence derives from a man aged 60 to 75 who had recovered from COVID-19. DNA of the CDR3: TGTGCCAGCTCACAGACACGCTCAGACACTGGAAACACCATATATTTT. This translates into CASSQTRSDTGNTIYF.